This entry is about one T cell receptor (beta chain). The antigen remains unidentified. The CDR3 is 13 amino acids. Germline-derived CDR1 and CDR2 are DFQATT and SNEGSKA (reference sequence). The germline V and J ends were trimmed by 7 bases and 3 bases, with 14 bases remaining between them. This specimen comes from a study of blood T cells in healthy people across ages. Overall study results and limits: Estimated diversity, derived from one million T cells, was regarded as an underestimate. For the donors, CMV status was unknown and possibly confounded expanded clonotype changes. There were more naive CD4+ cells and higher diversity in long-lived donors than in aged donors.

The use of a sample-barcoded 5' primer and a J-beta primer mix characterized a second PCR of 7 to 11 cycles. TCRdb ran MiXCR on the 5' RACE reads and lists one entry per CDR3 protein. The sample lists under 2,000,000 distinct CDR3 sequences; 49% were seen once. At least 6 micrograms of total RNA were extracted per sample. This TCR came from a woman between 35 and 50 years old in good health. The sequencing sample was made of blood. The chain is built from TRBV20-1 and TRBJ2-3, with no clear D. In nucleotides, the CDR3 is TGCAGTGAGGTCAGGCGGCGGACAGATACGCAGTATTTT. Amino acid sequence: CSEVRRRTDTQYF.